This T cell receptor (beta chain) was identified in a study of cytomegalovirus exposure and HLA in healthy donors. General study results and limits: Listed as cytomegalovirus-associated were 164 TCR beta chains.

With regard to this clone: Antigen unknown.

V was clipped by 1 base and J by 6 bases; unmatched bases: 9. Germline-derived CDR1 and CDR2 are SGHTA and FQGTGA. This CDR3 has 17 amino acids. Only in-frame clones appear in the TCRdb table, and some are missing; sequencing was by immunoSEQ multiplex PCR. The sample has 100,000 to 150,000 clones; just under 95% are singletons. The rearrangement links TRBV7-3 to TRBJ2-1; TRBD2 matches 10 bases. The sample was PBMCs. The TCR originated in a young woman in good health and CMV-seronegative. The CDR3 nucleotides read TGTGCCAGCAGCTTAAACCCTGGACTAGCGGAGGGCAATGAGCAGTTCTTC. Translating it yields CASSLNPGLAEGNEQFF.